This TCR beta chain was sequenced for a study of Graves' ophthalmopathy and Graves' hyperthyroidism. Study-wide background: The study drew peripheral blood at initial diagnosis, before any treatment.

Of note for this clonotype: At one end the junction does not follow the germline gene, possibly because of a read error.

Transcripts of RNA were the source for amplifying TCR beta CDR3 regions. After a first-round RT-PCR with HTBI primers, a second-round multiplex PCR was run. TCRdb recomputed calls from the multiplex PCR reads with MiXCR, one row per CDR3 protein. The data hold about 400,000 distinct CDR3 sequences, with around 21% observed a single time. Patients with other autoimmune diseases, uncontrolled infections, pregnancy or lactation were excluded. Reliance was placed on clinical symptoms, serum thyroxine, TRAb, thyroid ultrasound and orbital computed tomography for diagnosis. This CDR3 region has 12 residues. CDR1 and CDR2 (germline): DFQATT, SNEGSKA (reference sequence).

Material: peripheral blood. The V call is TRBV20-1, the J call TRBJ1-1; no reliable D call. The origin of this receptor is a woman under 30 with stable Graves' hyperthyroidism. CDR3: CSAKSGGTEAFF. As DNA, the CDR3 is TGCAGCGCTAAATCGGGTGGCACTGAAGCTTTCTTT.